Listed here are 8 T cell receptor beta chains from one sample, sequenced in a study of blood T cell repertoires in COVID-19. Sequenced by immunoSEQ multiplex PCR; TCRdb stores in-frame clones only, minus some. The data contain about 480,000 clones, 85% to 90% of them singletons. Material: peripheral blood. Every receptor here comes from a woman in her 30s with acute or convalescent COVID-19.

This chain uses TRBV6-2 or TRBV6-3 with TRBJ1-2; 7 bases are a match to TRBD1. The trim removed 3 bases at V and 3 bases at J, leaving 13 bases unmatched. The CDR3 has 17 amino acids. The germline V gene encodes CDR1 MNHEY and CDR2 SVGEGT. CDR3 in DNA: TGTGCCAGCAGTTATTCGAGGGAGACAGGGTGGCACTATGGCTACACCTTC. Its protein product is CASSYSRETGWHYGYTF.

Notes on this clone: This sample includes further DNA sequences coding for the same CDR3. The chain is built from TRBV24-1 and TRBJ2-7, with TRBD1 identical over 9 bases. The CDR3 is 15 amino acids. CDR1 KGHDR and CDR2 SFDVKD come from the germline V gene. V lost 5 bases and J lost 1; bases outside the gene matches: 5. CDR3 residues: CATSGSGTGSYEQYF. The CDR3 DNA is TGTGCCACCAGTGGGAGCGGGACAGGGTCCTACGAGCAGTACTTC.

The chain recombines TRBV27 with TRBJ2-3, with D possibly being TRBD1 (5 bases). The germline V gene has CDR1 MNHEY and CDR2 SMNVEV (reference sequence). This CDR3 spans 14 amino acids. The V end was cut by 5 bases, the J end by 3 bases, with 12 bases between. CDR3 protein: CASSLSRGTDTQYF. Here the CDR3 DNA reads TGTGCCAGCAGTCTCTCTAGGGGAACAGATACGCAGTATTTT.

The V and J genes are TRBV24-1 and TRBJ2-1; possibly TRBD1 for D (5 bases). The CDR3 consists of 15 residues. Germline V gives CDR1 KGHDR, CDR2 SFDVKD. V gave up 2 bases and J gave up 5 bases, with 12 bases separating them. This CDR3 reads CATSDYRGIHNEQFF. CDR3 DNA sequence: TGTGCCACCAGTGATTATAGGGGAATTCACAATGAGCAGTTCTTC.

This clone has only a few counts. The chain links TRBV27 to TRBJ2-6; a weak D match, TRBD2 (6 bases). The CDR3 runs 17 residues. Germline V CDR1 and CDR2: MNHEY, SMNVEV (reference sequence). V lost 11 bases and J 0 bases, leaving 20 bases between the germline ends. The CDR3 DNA reads TGTGCCTCAGCTACCACAGGAGGGGCCTCTGGGGCCAACGTCCTGACTTTC. It is translated as CASATTGGASGANVLTF.

The rearrangement joins TRBV5-1 to TRBJ1-2, with D perhaps TRBD1 (5 bases). The CDR3 length is 13 residues. Trimming pared 2 bases from V and 4 bases from J, leaving 9 bases between. Germline V lookup: CDR1 SGHRS, CDR2 YFSETQ. This CDR3 is CASSFDSGYGYTF. CDR3 DNA: TGCGCCAGCAGCTTCGACAGTGGCTATGGCTACACCTTC.

The chain uses TRBV9 and TRBJ2-3; 9 bases align to TRBD1. The V gene end was trimmed by 2 bases and the J gene end by 6 bases; junction bases not matched to a gene: 7. The germline gives CDR1 SGDLS, CDR2 YYNGEE. This CDR3 is 15 amino acids long. CDR3 nucleotide sequence: TGTGCCAGCAGCGTCCTCGGACAGGGGATGGATACGCAGTATTTT. It codes for CASSVLGQGMDTQYF.

The chain combines TRBV2 with TRBJ1-1, with a possible D match to TRBD1 (5 bases). V dropped 6 bases and J dropped 5 bases, with 13 bases sitting between them. The CDR3 has 13 residues. Germline V gene sequence: CDR1 SNHLY, CDR2 FYNNEI. DNA of the CDR3: TGTGCCAGCAGCCCCCAGGGACTTACTGAAGCTTTCTTT. Protein: CASSPQGLTEAFF.